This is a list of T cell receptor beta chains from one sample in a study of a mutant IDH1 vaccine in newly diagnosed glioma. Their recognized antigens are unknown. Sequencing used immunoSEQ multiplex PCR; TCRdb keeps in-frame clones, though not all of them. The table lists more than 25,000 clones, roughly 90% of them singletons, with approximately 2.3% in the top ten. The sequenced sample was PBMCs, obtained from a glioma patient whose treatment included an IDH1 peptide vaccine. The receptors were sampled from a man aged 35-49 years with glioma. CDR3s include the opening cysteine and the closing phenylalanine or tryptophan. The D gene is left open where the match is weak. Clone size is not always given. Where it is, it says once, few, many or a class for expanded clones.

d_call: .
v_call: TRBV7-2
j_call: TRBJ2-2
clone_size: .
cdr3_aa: CASSLFVGADQSRELFF
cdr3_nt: TGTGCCAGCAGCTTATTCGTGGGGGCCGACCAATCAAGGGAGCTGTTTTTT

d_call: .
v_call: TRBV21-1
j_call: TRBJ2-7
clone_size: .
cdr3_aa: CASSKGLAGVCEQYF
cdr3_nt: TGTGCCAGCAGCAAAGGCCTAGCGGGAGTTTGTGAGCAGTACTTC

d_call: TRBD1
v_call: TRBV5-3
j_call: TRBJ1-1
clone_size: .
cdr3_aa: CARSTQTGPAMNTEAFF
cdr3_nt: TGTGCCAGAAGCACACAGACAGGGCCGGCCATGAACACTGAAGCTTTCTTT

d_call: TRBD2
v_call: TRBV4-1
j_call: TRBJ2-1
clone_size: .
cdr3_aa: CASSLRTSGIYNEQFF
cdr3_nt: TGCGCCAGCAGCTTACGGACTAGCGGGATCTACAATGAGCAGTTCTTC

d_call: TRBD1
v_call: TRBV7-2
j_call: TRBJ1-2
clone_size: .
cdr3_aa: CASSYYRGPYGYTF
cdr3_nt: TGTGCCAGCAGCTATTACAGGGGGCCCTATGGCTACACCTTC

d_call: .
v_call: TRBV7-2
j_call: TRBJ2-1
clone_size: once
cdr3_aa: CASSLRRSSYNEQFF
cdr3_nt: TGTGCCAGCAGCTTGAGGCGAAGCTCCTACAATGAGCAGTTCTTC

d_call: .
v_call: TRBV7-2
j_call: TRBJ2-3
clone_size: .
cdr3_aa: CASTLPWQGGTDTQYF
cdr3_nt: TGTGCCAGCACTCTCCCCTGGCAGGGGGGAACAGATACGCAGTATTTT

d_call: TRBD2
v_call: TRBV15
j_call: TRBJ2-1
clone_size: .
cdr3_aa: CATSRDGSGLAGVHEQFF
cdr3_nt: TGTGCCACCAGCAGAGATGGCTCGGGACTAGCGGGAGTGCATGAGCAGTTCTTC

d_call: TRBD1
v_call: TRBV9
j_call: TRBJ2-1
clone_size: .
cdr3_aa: CASSEGTGGSYNEQFF
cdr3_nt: TGTGCCAGCAGCGAGGGGACAGGGGGCTCCTACAATGAGCAGTTCTTC

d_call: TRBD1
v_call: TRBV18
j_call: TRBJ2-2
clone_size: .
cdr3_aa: CASSRNRGSTGELFF
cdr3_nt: TGTGCCAGCTCCCGCAACAGGGGTAGCACCGGGGAGCTGTTTTTT

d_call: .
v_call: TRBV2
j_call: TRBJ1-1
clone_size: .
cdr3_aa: CASSEWSVRAFF
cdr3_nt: TGTGCCAGCAGTGAATGGTCAGTCCGAGCTTTCTTT

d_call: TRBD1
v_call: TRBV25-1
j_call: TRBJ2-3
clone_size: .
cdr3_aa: CASSLSQTGDTQYF
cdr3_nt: TGTGCCAGCAGTCTTTCCCAGACAGGGGATACGCAGTATTTT